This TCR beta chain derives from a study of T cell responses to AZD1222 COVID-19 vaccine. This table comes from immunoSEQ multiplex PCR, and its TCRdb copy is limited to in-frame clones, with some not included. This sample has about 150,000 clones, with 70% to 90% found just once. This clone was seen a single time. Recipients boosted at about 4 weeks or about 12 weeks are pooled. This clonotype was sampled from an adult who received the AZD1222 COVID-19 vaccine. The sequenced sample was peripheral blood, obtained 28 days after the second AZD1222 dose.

The chain's CDR3 is CASSLEPDTYGYTF. Here the CDR3 DNA reads TGTGCCAGCAGCTTAGAACCGGATACCTATGGCTACACCTTC. J is TRBJ1-2 and V is TRBV11-2; D unclear. CDR3 size: 14 residues. The V end was cut by 0 bases, the J end by 4 bases, with 9 bases between. Germline CDR1 reads SGHAT; CDR2 reads FQNNGV.